The 7 T cell receptor beta chains below all came from one sample that was sequenced in a study of T cells in Graves' hyperthyroidism and ophthalmopathy. Using RNA transcripts as the source, TCR beta CDR3 regions were amplified. First-round RT-PCR of the TCR CDR3 relied on the HTBI primer set. Via MiXCR, TCRdb re-called the multiplex PCR reads, giving one row per CDR3 protein. The top ten hold approximately 8% of the sample, which has about 710,000 distinct CDR3 sequences, around 15% seen once. The sequenced sample was blood. Source of these receptors: a man aged 18 to 29 with Graves' hyperthyroidism.

This chain uses TRBV7-9 with TRBJ1-4, with D perhaps TRBD1 (5 bases). The CDR3 loop spans 13 amino acids. V was trimmed by 3 bases and J by 8 bases, leaving 10 bases between them. The germline gives CDR1 SEHNR, CDR2 FQNEAQ (reference sequence). CDR3: CASSFPREEKLFF. In DNA, the CDR3 is TGTGCCAGCAGCTTTCCCAGGGAGGAAAAACTGTTTTTT.

In its sample, this clonotype was seen many times. This chain connects TRBV11-3 to TRBJ2-2; the D is unclear. The V gene's germline CDR1 is SGHNT and CDR2 YENEEA. This CDR3 contains 15 residues. Trimming left V 3 bases short and J 2 bases short, with 10 bases between. The CDR3 loop reads CASSLAAVNTGELFF. The CDR3 DNA is TGTGCCAGCAGCTTGGCGGCAGTCAACACCGGGGAGCTGTTTTTT.

This clonotype was detected ten times or more. The rearrangement uses TRBV12-3 or TRBV12-4 and TRBJ2-3, with D perhaps TRBD1 or TRBD2 (5 bases each). This CDR3 has 15 amino acids. V gave up 7 bases and J gave up 0 bases, with 14 bases separating them. CDR3 nucleotides: TGTGCCAGCAAAGGGACGGTTGCTAGCACAGATACGCAGTATTTT. Residues: CASKGTVASTDTQYF.

This sequence joins TRBV7-2 and TRBJ2-5; D uncertain. This CDR3 region has 15 residues. Per germline, CDR1 SGHTA and CDR2 FQGNSA. V was trimmed by 5 bases and J by 0 bases, leaving 13 bases between them. The CDR3 DNA is TGTGCCAGCAGCCCCCTTTTTGGGTACCAAGAGACCCAGTACTTC. Encoded protein: CASSPLFGYQETQYF.

The table lists this clonotype with many counts. V and J are TRBV7-2 and TRBJ2-1, with TRBD2 matching over 7 bases. The CDR3 consists of 10 residues. Trimming took 8 bases from V and 15 from J; bases not matched to a gene: 7. Germline CDR1 and CDR2: SGHTA and FQGNSA. CDR3 in amino acids: CASSGLGAFF. The CDR3, as DNA: TGTGCCAGCTCTGGACTAGGGGCGTTCTTC.

V gene TRBV20-1 combines with J gene TRBJ1-2; 11 bases map to TRBD1. The V and J ends lost 3 bases and 3 bases, in that order; junction bases with no gene match: 6. This CDR3 region has 15 residues. Per germline, CDR1 DFQATT and CDR2 SNEGSKA (reference sequence). This CDR3 is CSASYGTGGDYGYTF. The CDR3 DNA reads TGCAGTGCTAGTTACGGGACAGGGGGTGACTATGGCTACACCTTC.

This clonotype was detected a few times. This chain connects TRBV29-1 to TRBJ2-3, with D tentatively TRBD2 (6 bases). There are 13 residues in the CDR3. CDR1 and CDR2 (germline): SQVTM, ANQGSEA. The V and J ends lost 7 bases and 2 bases respectively, with 13 bases between them. The CDR3 reads CSAGLFHTDTQYF. Here the CDR3 DNA reads TGCAGCGCCGGACTATTTCACACAGATACGCAGTATTTT.